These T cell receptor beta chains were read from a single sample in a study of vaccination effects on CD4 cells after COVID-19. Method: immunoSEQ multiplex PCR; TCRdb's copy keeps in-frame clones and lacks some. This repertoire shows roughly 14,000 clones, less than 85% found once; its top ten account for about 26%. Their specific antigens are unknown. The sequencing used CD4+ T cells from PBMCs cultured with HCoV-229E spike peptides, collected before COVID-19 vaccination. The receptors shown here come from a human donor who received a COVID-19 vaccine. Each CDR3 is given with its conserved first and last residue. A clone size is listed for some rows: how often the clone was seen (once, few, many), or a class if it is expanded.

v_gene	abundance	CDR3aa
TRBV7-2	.	CASSLELNEKLFF
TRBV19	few	CASSIMEGSGEQYF
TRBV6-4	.	CASRTRRGWRKLFF
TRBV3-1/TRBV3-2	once	CASSQVTGKETQYF
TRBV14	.	CASSQKPRSYNSPLHF
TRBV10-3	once	CAISESQVRSYGYTF
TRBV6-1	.	CASSETGTDTQYF
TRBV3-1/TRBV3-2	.	CASSFKGAYQETQYF
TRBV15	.	CATSRSPGTASSGANVLTF
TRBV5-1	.	CASSRDLGRGRSYNEQFF
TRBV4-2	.	CASSQVTSGGARGTDTQYF
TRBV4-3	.	CASSQSHPNYGYTF
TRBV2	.	CASRGRTVDEKLFF
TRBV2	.	CASITGLRAMVDYGYTF
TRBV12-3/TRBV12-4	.	CASSLDRAGGYTF
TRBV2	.	CASTKRGAGGNEQFF
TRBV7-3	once	CASSGDTGELFF
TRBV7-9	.	CASSSGPGAGELFF
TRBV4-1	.	CASRRDPTSSYNEQFF
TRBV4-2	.	CASSQEFWRGIEKLFF
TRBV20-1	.	CSVGTDTQYF
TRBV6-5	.	CASSYSTLANTEAFF
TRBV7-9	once	CASSRTGLYGYTF
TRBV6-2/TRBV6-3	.	CASSYLTGGWGYTF
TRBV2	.	CASDPSTVTQYF
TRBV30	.	CALNGYTF
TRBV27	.	CASRIKTGVNTEAFF
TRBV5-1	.	CASQGQGLWHEQFF
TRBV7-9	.	CASSLPLPGKLFF
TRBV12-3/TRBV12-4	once	CASSLGGQPQHF
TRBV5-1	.	CASRRGGRTERFTDTQYF